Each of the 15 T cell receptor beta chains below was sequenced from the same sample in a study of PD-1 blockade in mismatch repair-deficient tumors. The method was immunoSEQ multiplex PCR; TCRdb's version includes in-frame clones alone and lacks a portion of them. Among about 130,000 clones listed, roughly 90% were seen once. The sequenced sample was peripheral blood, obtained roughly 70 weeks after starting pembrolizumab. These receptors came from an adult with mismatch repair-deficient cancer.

For the CDR3, the DNA is TGCGCCAGCTCACAGGTCAAAACGGCTGAAGCTTTCTTT. This translates into CASSQVKTAEAFF. The V and J genes are TRBV5-1 and TRBJ1-1; possibly TRBD1 for D (5 bases). The CDR3 extends over 13 amino acids. Trimming removed 7 bases at V and 6 bases at J, with 16 bases between. Germline values: CDR1 SGHRS, CDR2 YFSETQ.

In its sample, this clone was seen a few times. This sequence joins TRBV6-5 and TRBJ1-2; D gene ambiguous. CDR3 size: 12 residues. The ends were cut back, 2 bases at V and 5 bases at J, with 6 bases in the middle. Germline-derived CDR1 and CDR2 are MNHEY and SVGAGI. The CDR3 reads CASSYAGYGYTF. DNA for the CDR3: TGTGCCAGCAGTTACGCCGGGTATGGCTACACCTTC.

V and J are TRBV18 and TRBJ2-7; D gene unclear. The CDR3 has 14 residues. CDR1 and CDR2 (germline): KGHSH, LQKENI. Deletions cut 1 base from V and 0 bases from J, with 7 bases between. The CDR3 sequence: CASSPRVDSYEQYF. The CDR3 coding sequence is TGTGCCAGCTCACCACGGGTCGACTCCTACGAGCAGTACTTC. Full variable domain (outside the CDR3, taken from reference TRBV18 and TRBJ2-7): NAGVMQNPRHLVRRRGQEARLRCSPMKGHSHVYWYRQLPEEGLKFMVYLQKENIIDESGMPKERFSAEFPKEGPSILRIQQVVRGDSAAYFCASSPRVDSYEQYFGPGTRLTVT.

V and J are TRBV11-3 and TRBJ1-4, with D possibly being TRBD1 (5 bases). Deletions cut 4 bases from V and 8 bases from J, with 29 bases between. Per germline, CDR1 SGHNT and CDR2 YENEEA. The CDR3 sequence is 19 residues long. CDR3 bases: TGTGCCAGCAGCTCCCCTAAGGACACACGAAAATCCCGGAAAGAAAAACTGTTTTTT. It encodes CASSSPKDTRKSRKEKLFF.

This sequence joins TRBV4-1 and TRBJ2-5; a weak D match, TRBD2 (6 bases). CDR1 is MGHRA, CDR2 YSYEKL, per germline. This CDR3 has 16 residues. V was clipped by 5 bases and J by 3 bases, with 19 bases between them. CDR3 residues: CASSSPRRGTEETQYF. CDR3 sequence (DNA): TGCGCCAGCAGCTCTCCACGGCGGGGTACTGAAGAGACCCAGTACTTC.

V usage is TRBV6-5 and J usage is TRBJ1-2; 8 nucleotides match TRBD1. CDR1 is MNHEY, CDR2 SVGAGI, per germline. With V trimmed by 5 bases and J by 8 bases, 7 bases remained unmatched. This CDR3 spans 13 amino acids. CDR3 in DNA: TGTGCCAGCAGTGACACCCGGGACAGGGGCTACACCTTC. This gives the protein CASSDTRDRGYTF.

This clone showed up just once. The CDR3 protein is CSVVETTGELFF. In DNA, the CDR3 is TGCAGCGTTGTGGAGACCACCGGGGAGCTGTTTTTT. The gene calls are TRBV29-1 and TRBJ2-2; D is unclear. The CDR3 has 12 residues. Germline CDR1 and CDR2: SQVTM and ANQGSEA. Trimming removed 4 bases from V and 4 bases from J, with 7 bases in between.

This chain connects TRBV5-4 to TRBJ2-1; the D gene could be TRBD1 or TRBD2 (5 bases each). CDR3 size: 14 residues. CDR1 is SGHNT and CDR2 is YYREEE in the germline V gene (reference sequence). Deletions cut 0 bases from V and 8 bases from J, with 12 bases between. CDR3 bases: TGTGCCAGCAGCTTGGCTTCAGGGAGTCATGAGCAGTTCTTC. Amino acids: CASSLASGSHEQFF.

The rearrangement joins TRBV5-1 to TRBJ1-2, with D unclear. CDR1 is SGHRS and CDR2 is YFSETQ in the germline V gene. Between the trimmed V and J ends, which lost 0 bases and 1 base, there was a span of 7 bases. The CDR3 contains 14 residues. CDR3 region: CASSLDPGNYGYTF. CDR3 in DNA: TGCGCCAGCAGCTTGGACCCCGGTAACTATGGCTACACCTTC.

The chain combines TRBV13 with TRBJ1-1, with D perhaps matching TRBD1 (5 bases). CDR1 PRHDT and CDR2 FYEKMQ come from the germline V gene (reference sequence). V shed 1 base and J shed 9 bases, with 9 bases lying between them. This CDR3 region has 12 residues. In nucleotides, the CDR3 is TGTGCCAGCAGCTTAGTACCAGGGAAAGCTTTCTTT. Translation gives CASSLVPGKAFF.

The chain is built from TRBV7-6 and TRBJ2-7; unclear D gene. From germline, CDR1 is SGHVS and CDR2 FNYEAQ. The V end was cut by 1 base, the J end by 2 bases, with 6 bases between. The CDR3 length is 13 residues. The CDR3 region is CASSLGVTYEQYF. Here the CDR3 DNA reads TGTGCCAGCAGCTTAGGAGTTACCTACGAGCAGTACTTC.

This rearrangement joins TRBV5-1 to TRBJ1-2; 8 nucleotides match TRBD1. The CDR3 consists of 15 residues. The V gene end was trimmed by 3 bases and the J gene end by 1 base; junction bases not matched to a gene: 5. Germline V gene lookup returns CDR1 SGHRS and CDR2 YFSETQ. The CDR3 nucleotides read TGCGCCAGCAGCTCCGGGACAGGTTTTAACTATGGCTACACCTTC. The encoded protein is CASSSGTGFNYGYTF. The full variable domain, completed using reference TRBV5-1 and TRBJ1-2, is KAGVTQTPRYLIKTRGQQVTLSCSPISGHRSVSWYQQTPGQGLQFLFEYFSETQRNKGNFPGRFSGRQFSNSRSEMNVSTLELGDSALYLCASSSGTGFNYGYTFGSGTRLTVV.

In nucleotides, the CDR3 is TGTGCCAGCAGTTCGTACCAGGATGCAACTAATGAAAAACTGTTTTTT. It translates to CASSSYQDATNEKLFF. J is TRBJ1-4 and V is TRBV28; D not certain. Trimming left V 4 bases short and J 0 bases short, with 12 bases between. Germline loops: CDR1 MDHEN, CDR2 SYDVKM. CDR3 length: 16 amino acids.

The CDR3 nucleotides are TGCAGCGTTGGACAGCTATACGAGCAGTACTTC. Translated, it gives CSVGQLYEQYF. The chain joins TRBV29-1 to TRBJ2-7; perhaps TRBD1 as D (5 bases). Looked up from germline, CDR1 is SQVTM and CDR2 is ANQGSEA. The CDR3 has 11 amino acids. V was pared by 4 bases and J by 4 bases, with 8 bases between.

CDR3 region: CASSGTGTYEQYF. CDR3 in DNA: TGCGCCAGCAGCGGGACAGGTACCTACGAGCAGTACTTC. The gene calls are TRBV5-1 and TRBJ2-7; 8 bases are a match to TRBD1. After removal of 4 bases from V and 2 bases from J, the junction contained 2 bases not matched to a gene. From germline, CDR1 is SGHRS and CDR2 YFSETQ. The CDR3 totals 13 residues.